This T cell receptor (beta chain) was sequenced for a study of T cell repertoires in cytomegalovirus infection. Background on the study: Public TCR beta signatures provided an indication of both CMV infection and a matching HLA type. Points from the study as a whole: Public TCR beta family frequency separated CMV-and-HLA carriers, including in an independent cohort.

A single record per CDR3 protein comes from TCRdb applying MiXCR to the reads. The profile shows a few hundred thousand distinct CDR3 sequences, roughly a sixth of them singletons. The germline V and J ends were trimmed by 6 bases and 6 bases, with 12 bases remaining between them. CDR3 length: 13 residues. The germline CDR1 and CDR2 sequences are MDHEN and SYDVKM. This clonotype was counted many times. Its antigen is not known. This clonotype originated in a human donor in good health (CMV status not recorded). Some clones in this sample may be carry-over from other donors' samples. The V call is TRBV28, the J call TRBJ2-4, with D possibly TRBD1 on 6 matching bases. Sequencing used PBMCs. The CDR3, as DNA: TGTGCCAGCAGAATGGGACACCGAAACATTCAGTACTTC. As protein: CASRMGHRNIQYF. The entire variable domain, with the rest obtained from reference TRBV28 and TRBJ2-4, is as follows: DVKVTQSSRYLVKRTGEKVFLECVQDMDHENMFWYRQDPGLGLRLIYFSYDVKMKEKGDIPEGYSVSREKKERFSLILESASTNQTSMYLCASRMGHRNIQYFGAGTRLSVL.